These 18 T cell receptor beta chains were all obtained from the same sample, sequenced in a study of T-cell reconstitution after alpha-beta-depleted transplantation in children. Using unique molecular identifiers, the investigators prepared the TCRbeta library. In TCRdb, the PCR reads were re-called with MiXCR into one record per CDR3 protein. The data hold over 150,000 distinct CDR3 sequences, with more than 12% observed a single time. The specimen comprised PBMCs from the stem cell graft donor, sampled from the stem cell graft. The origin of the receptors is a human donor who donated a stem cell graft to a child with acute lymphoblastic leukemia.

The sample holds many counts of this clonotype. This rearrangement joins TRBV11-2 to TRBJ2-3; 10 bases fit TRBD1. The V segment lost 3 bases and the J segment 4 bases; nucleotides outside the gene matches: 4. The CDR3 has 15 residues. Germline V lookup: CDR1 SGHAT, CDR2 FQNNGV. CDR3 coding DNA: TGTGCCAGCAGCTTGAGGACAGGGGGAGCAGATACGCAGTATTTT. Its translation: CASSLRTGGADTQYF. Variable domain in full (rest from reference TRBV11-2 and TRBJ2-3): EAGVAQSPRYKIIEKRQSVAFWCNPISGHATLYWYQQILGQGPKLLIQFQNNGVVDDSQLPKDRFSAERLKGVDSTLKIQPAKLEDSAVYLCASSLRTGGADTQYFGPGTRLTVL.

This clonotype was seen only a few times. V and J are TRBV7-9 and TRBJ1-2; the match to TRBD1 covers 7 bases. CDR1 is SEHNR, CDR2 FQNEAQ, per germline (reference sequence). J was trimmed by 7 bases and V by 5 bases; bases with no gene match: 10. The CDR3 has 14 amino acids. The CDR3 sequence is CASSPLGQSSGYTF. CDR3 DNA: TGTGCCAGCAGCCCTCTGGGACAGTCTTCTGGCTACACCTTC.

This clonotype appeared many times. V is TRBV18 and J is TRBJ1-1, with a tentative D call TRBD1 (6 bases). The CDR3 loop spans 15 amino acids. In germline, CDR1 is KGHSH, CDR2 LQKENI. Deletions cut 3 bases from V and 6 bases from J, with 17 bases between. The CDR3: CASSPVKGVNPEAFF. The DNA for the CDR3 is TGTGCCAGCTCACCTGTAAAGGGGGTCAACCCTGAAGCTTTCTTT.

There are many counts of this clonotype. V and J are TRBV20-1 and TRBJ2-1; D gene uncertain. The CDR3 runs to 11 residues. Trimming left V 1 base short and J 5 bases short, with 3 bases between. CDR1 DFQATT and CDR2 SNEGSKA come from the germline V gene (reference sequence). DNA of the CDR3: TGCAGTGCTAGAGGGGACAATGAGCAGTTCTTC. Its protein is CSARGDNEQFF.

J is TRBJ2-5 and V is TRBV18, with D unclear. This CDR3 is built from 13 residues. The V gene lost 1 base and the J gene lost 5 bases, with 8 bases spanning the gap. CDR1 and CDR2 from the germline V gene are KGHSH and LQKENI. The CDR3 DNA follows: TGTGCCAGCTCACCACTGGGTACGGAGACCCAGTACTTC. Translation gives CASSPLGTETQYF.

This clonotype was seen repeatedly, ten times or more. The chain uses TRBV5-5 and TRBJ1-2; the match to TRBD1 covers 10 bases. CDR1 SGHKS and CDR2 YYEKEE come from the germline V gene (reference sequence). The CDR3 is made up of 15 amino acids. V shed 2 bases, J shed 5 bases, and the junction held 6 bases outside the gene matches. The CDR3 is CASSLRTGGLYGYTF. CDR3 sequence (DNA): TGTGCCAGCAGCTTAAGGACAGGGGGGTTATATGGCTACACCTTC.

This sequence joins TRBV5-1 and TRBJ1-1; D remains ambiguous. Trimming stripped 4 bases from V and 1 base from J, with 14 bases between. The length of the CDR3 is 15 residues. The V gene's germline CDR1 is SGHRS and CDR2 YFSETQ. The CDR3 DNA reads as TGCGCCAGCAGCGCGACGCGAAACCCGAACACTGAAGCTTTCTTT. It is translated as CASSATRNPNTEAFF.

The chain is built from TRBV7-6 and TRBJ1-5, with 7 bases aligning to TRBD1. V gave up 4 bases and J gave up 1 base; unmatched junction bases: 13. Germline assignment: CDR1 SGHVS and CDR2 FNYEAQ. The CDR3 runs 18 residues. As DNA, the CDR3 is TGTGCCAGCAGCTCCATTAGGGAAGGACAGGAAAGCAATCAGCCCCAGCATTTT. This encodes CASSSIREGQESNQPQHF. The whole variable domain, remainder taken from reference TRBV7-6 and TRBJ1-5, is GAGVSQSPRYKVTKRGQDVALRCDPISGHVSLYWYRQALGQGPEFLTYFNYEAQQDKSGLPNDRFSAERPEGSISTLTIQRTEQRDSAMYRCASSSIREGQESNQPQHFGDGTRLSIL.

This clonotype was seen repeatedly, ten times or more. This chain connects TRBV7-8 to TRBJ1-2; tentatively, D is TRBD1 (6 bases). The V gene lost 1 base and the J gene lost 2 bases, with 11 bases spanning the gap. Per the germline V gene, CDR1 is SGHVS and CDR2 is FQNEAQ. The CDR3 extends over 15 amino acids. The CDR3 DNA reads TGTGCCAGCAGCTTAGGGACAGTCTCGAACTATGGCTACACCTTC. Residues: CASSLGTVSNYGYTF.

The chain has TRBV30 and TRBJ2-3; D is possibly TRBD1 or TRBD2 (5 bases each). The CDR3 totals 12 residues. V was shortened by 6 bases and J by 8 bases, with 15 bases between the two germline ends. Germline V gene data show CDR1 as GTSNPN and CDR2 as SVGIG (reference sequence). CDR3 DNA: TGTGCCTGCGATCCGGCCGGGACTACGCAGTATTTT. It codes for CACDPAGTTQYF.

CDR3 loop: CASSLAPGGNEQFF. CDR3 nucleotide sequence: TGTGCCAGCAGCTTAGCCCCGGGAGGGAATGAGCAGTTCTTC. J is TRBJ2-1 and V is TRBV7-2, with 8 bases that match TRBD2. This CDR3 is 14 amino acids long. CDR1 is SGHTA, CDR2 FQGNSA, per germline. Trimming took 0 bases from V and 7 from J; bases not matched to a gene: 2.

CDR3 nucleotide sequence: TGTGCCAGGGGCTTGGGTGGCGGGGCGGGGGACACAGATACGCAGTATTTT. Residues: CARGLGGGAGDTDTQYF. V gene TRBV5-3 combines with J gene TRBJ2-3, with 7 bases lining up with TRBD2. TRBV5-3 is flagged as an ORF with uncertain function. J was trimmed by 2 bases and V by 8 bases; bases with no gene match: 17. CDR3 length equals 17 residues.

This clonotype has ten or more counts. V gene TRBV20-1 combines with J gene TRBJ2-3; 9 nucleotides agree with TRBD2. Losses at the gene ends were 1 base for V and 2 bases for J; bases not matched to a gene: 10. This CDR3 is built from 17 residues. Germline V lookup: CDR1 DFQATT, CDR2 SNEGSKA (reference sequence). CDR3 residues: CSARAARTSAPTDTQYF. CDR3 sequence (DNA): TGCAGTGCTAGAGCTGCGAGGACTAGCGCACCCACAGATACGCAGTATTTT.

At least ten counts were recorded for this clonotype. The genes are TRBV10-3 and TRBJ1-2; tentatively, D is TRBD1 (6 bases). V dropped 5 bases and J dropped 4 bases, with 17 bases sitting between them. The germline CDR1 and CDR2 sequences are ENHRY and SYGVKD. This CDR3 is 15 amino acids long. The CDR3 coding sequence is TGTGCCATCAGTCTTGAGGGGGTAATAAGCTATGGCTACACCTTC. Amino acid sequence: CAISLEGVISYGYTF.

This clonotype was observed a handful of times. V usage is TRBV20-1 and J usage is TRBJ2-2; TRBD2 is a possible D gene (6 bases). With 5 bases removed from V and 1 base from J, the gap between germline ends came to 17 bases. Germline V gives CDR1 DFQATT, CDR2 SNEGSKA (reference sequence). There are 16 residues in the CDR3. CDR3 amino acids: CSASSDIAENTGELFF. The CDR3 DNA is TGCAGTGCTTCCTCCGATATAGCGGAGAACACCGGGGAGCTGTTTTTT.

This clonotype was detected many times. The rearrangement uses TRBV7-8 and TRBJ2-5; the D call may be TRBD1 or TRBD2 (5 bases each). Trimming shortened V by 5 bases and J by 5 bases, and 15 bases separated the two germline ends. Germline-derived CDR1 and CDR2 are SGHVS and FQNEAQ. CDR3 length equals 14 residues. Written as DNA, the CDR3 is TGTGCCAGCAGCCCAACCGGGGCCACGGAGACCCAGTACTTC. Amino acid sequence: CASSPTGATETQYF.

This clonotype has a count of ten or more. This chain joins TRBV12-3 or TRBV12-4 and TRBJ1-1; D is possibly TRBD1 (5 bases). The CDR3 covers 14 residues. V dropped 8 bases and J dropped 6 bases, with 19 bases sitting between them. The CDR3 DNA sequence: TGTGCCAGCGCATCCGATCGGGGGGAGCCTGAAGCTTTCTTT. Encoded protein: CASASDRGEPEAFF.

This clonotype was found many times. The chain is built from TRBV20-1 and TRBJ1-2, with 7 positions matching TRBD1. CDR3 size: 14 residues. CDR1 DFQATT and CDR2 SNEGSKA come from the germline V gene (reference sequence). Trimming cost V 2 bases and J 8 bases; bases outside gene matches: 11. The CDR3 spells CSARRGQAGLGYTF. The CDR3 nucleotides are TGCAGTGCTAGACGCGGACAGGCAGGTCTGGGCTACACCTTC.